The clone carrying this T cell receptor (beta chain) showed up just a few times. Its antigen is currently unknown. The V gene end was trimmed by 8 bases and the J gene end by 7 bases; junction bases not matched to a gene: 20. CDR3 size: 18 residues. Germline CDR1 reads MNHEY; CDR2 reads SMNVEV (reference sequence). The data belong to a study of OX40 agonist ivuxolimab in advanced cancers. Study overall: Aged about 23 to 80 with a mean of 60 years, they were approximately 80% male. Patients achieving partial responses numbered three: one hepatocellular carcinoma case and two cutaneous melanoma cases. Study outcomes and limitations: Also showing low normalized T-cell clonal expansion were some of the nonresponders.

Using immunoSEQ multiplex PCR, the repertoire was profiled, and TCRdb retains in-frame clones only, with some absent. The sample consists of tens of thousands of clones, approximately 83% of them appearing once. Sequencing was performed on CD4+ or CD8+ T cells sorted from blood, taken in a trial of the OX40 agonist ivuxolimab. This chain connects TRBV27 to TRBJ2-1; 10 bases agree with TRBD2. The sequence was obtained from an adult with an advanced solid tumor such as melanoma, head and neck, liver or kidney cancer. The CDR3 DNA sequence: TGTGCCAGCGGAGAGATAGCGGGGGGTACACCTACGAGGAATGAGCAGTTCTTC. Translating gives CASGEIAGGTPTRNEQFF.